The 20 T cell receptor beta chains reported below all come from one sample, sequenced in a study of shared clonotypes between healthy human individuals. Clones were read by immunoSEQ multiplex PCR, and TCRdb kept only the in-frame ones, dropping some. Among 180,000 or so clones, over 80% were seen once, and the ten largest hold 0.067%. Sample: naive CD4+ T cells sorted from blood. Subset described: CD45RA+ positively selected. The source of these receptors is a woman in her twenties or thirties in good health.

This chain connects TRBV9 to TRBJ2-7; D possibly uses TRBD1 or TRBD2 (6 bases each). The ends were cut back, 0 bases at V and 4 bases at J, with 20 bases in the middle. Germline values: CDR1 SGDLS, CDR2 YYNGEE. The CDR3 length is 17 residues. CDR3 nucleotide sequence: TGTGCCAGCAGCGTAGGCATGCGTCCGGGGGCTTCTTACGAGCAGTACTTC. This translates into CASSVGMRPGASYEQYF.

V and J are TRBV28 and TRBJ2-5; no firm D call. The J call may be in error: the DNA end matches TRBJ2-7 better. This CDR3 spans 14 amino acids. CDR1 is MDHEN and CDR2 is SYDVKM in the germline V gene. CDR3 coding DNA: TGTGCCAGCAGTTTACACCCCGCTAGCTACGAGCAGTACTTC. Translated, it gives CASSLHPASYEQYF.

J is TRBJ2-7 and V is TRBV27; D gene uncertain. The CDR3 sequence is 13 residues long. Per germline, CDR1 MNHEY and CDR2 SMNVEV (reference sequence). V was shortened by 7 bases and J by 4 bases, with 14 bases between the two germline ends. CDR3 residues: CASTSLPGYEQYF. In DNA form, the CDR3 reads TGTGCCAGCACGAGCCTCCCTGGGTACGAGCAGTACTTC.

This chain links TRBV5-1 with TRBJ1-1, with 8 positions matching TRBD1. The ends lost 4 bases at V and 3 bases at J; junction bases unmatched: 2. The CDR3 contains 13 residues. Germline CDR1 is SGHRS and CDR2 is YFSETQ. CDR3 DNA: TGCGCCAGCAGCCCGGGACAGGACACTGAAGCTTTCTTT. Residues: CASSPGQDTEAFF.

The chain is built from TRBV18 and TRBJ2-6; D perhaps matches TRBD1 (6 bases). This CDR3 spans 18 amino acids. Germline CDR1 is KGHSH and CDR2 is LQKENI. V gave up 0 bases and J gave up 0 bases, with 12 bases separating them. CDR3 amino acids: CASSPPTGPSSGANVLTF. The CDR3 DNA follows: TGTGCCAGCTCACCACCCACAGGGCCGAGCTCTGGGGCCAACGTCCTGACTTTC.

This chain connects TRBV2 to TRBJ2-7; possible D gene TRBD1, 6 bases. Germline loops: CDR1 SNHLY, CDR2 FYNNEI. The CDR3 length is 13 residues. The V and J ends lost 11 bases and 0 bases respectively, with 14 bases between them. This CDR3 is CAGGTSSSYEQYF. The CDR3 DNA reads TGTGCCGGTGGGACATCGAGCTCCTACGAGCAGTACTTC.

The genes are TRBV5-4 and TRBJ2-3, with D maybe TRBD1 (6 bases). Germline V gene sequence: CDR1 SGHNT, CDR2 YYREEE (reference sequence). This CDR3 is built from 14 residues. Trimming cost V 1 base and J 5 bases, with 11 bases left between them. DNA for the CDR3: TGTGCCAGCAGCTTGATAGGACAGAAAGATACGCAGTATTTT. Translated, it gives CASSLIGQKDTQYF.

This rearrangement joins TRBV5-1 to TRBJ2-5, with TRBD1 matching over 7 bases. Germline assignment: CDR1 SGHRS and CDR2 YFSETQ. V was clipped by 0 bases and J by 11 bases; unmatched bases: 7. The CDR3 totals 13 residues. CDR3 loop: CASSLGEGAGQYF. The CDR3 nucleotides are TGCGCCAGCAGCTTGGGAGAGGGGGCTGGGCAGTACTTC.

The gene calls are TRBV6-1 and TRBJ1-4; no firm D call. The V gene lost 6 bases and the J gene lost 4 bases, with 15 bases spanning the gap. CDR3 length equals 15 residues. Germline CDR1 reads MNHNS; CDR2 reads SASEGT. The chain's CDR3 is CASRLNSFDNEKLFF. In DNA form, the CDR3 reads TGTGCCAGCAGACTAAACAGTTTCGATAATGAAAAACTGTTTTTT.

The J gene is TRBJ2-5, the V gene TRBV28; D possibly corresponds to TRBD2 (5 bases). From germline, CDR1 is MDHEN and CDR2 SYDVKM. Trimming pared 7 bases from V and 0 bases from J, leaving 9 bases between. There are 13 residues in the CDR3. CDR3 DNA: TGTGCCAGCATATCCGGGAACCAAGAGACCCAGTACTTC. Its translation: CASISGNQETQYF. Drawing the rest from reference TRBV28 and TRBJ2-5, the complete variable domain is DVKVTQSSRYLVKRTGEKVFLECVQDMDHENMFWYRQDPGLGLRLIYFSYDVKMKEKGDIPEGYSVSREKKERFSLILESASTNQTSMYLCASISGNQETQYFGPGTRLLVL.

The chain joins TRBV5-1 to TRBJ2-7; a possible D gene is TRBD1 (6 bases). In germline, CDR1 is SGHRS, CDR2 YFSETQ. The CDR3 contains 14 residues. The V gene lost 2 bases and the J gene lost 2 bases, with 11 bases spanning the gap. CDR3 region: CASSFDRFTYEQYF. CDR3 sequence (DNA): TGCGCCAGCAGCTTCGACAGGTTCACCTACGAGCAGTACTTC.

The CDR3 here is CASSAGSSYNSPLHF. CDR3 nucleotides: TGTGCCAGCAGCGCTGGGTCGTCCTATAATTCACCCCTCCACTTT. The chain couples TRBV9 to TRBJ1-6, with no clear D. This CDR3 has 15 residues. Germline CDR1 reads SGDLS; CDR2 reads YYNGEE. V was clipped by 3 bases and J by 1 base, with 8 bases between them. Drawing the rest from reference TRBV9 and TRBJ1-6, the complete variable domain is DSGVTQTPKHLITATGQRVTLRCSPRSGDLSVYWYQQSLDQGLQFLIQYYNGEERAKGNILERFSAQQFPDLHSELNLSSLELGDSALYFCASSAGSSYNSPLHFGNGTRLTVT.

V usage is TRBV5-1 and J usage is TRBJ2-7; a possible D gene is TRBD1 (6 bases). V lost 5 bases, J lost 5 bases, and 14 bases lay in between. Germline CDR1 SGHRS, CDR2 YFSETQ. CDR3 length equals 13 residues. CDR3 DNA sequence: TGCGCCAGCAGACAGGGTAGTCTCGACGAGCAGTACTTC. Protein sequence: CASRQGSLDEQYF.

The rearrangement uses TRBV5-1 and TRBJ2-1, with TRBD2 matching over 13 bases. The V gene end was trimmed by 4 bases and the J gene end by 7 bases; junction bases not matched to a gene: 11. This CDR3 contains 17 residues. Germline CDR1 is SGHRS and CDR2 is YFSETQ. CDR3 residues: CASSDRLAGGTSNEQFF. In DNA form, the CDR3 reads TGCGCCAGCAGCGACAGACTAGCGGGAGGTACATCGAATGAGCAGTTCTTC.

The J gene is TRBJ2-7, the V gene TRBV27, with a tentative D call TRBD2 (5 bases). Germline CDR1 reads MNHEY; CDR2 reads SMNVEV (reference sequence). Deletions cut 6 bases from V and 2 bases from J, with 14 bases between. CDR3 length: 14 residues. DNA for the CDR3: TGTGCCAGCAGGGTAAACTCGGGGACCTACGAGCAGTACTTC. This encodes CASRVNSGTYEQYF.

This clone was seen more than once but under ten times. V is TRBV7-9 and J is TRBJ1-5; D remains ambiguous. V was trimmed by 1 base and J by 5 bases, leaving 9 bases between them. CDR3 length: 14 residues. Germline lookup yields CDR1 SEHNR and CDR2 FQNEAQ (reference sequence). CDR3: CASSLDVGHQPQHF. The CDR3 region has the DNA TGTGCCAGCAGCTTAGACGTGGGCCATCAGCCCCAGCATTTT.

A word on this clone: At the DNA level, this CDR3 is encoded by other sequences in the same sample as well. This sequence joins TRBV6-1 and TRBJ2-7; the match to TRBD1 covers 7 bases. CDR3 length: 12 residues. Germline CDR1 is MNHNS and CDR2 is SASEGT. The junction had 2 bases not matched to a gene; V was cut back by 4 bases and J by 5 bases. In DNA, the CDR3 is TGTGCCAGCAGTGCCACAGGGGACGAGCAGTACTTC. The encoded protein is CASSATGDEQYF.

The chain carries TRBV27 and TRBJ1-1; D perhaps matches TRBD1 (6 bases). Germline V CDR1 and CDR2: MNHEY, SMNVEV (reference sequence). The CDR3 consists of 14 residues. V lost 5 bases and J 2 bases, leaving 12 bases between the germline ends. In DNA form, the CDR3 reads TGTGCCAGCAGTCCGGGACACACTAACACTGAAGCTTTCTTT. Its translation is CASSPGHTNTEAFF.

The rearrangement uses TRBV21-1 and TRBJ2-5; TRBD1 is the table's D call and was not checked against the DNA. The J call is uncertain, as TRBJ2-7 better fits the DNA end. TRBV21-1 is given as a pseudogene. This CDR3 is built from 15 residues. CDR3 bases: TGTGCCAGCATCAGAAGAGACAGGGCCACCTACGAGCAGTACTTC. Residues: CASIRRDRATYEQYF.

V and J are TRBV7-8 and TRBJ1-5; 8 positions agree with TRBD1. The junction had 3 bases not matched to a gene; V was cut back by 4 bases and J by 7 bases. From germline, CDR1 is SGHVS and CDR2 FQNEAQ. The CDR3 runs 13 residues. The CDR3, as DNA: TGTGCCAGCAGCTCGGACAGGGCCCAGCCCCAGCATTTT. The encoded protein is CASSSDRAQPQHF.